The source of this TCR beta chain is a study of cytomegalovirus exposure and HLA in healthy donors. Study-wide findings and caveats: Analysis was performed later, and it showed HLA-associated TCR beta chains to be more clonally expanded than equally common others. Cytomegalovirus association was assigned to under 200 TCR beta chains. It was taken for granted in presence/absence analyses that sequencing depth across donors was roughly uniform.

With regard to this clone: The antigen is not known.

The PCR employed 60 Vbeta primers together with 13 Jbeta primers. The protocol was immunoSEQ multiplex PCR, while the TCRdb copy is restricted to in-frame clones and leaves out a portion. Among approximately 75,000 clones listed, around 81% were seen once. The sequence was collected from a male donor in good health and CMV-seronegative. The sample taken for sequencing was PBMCs.

The CDR3 DNA is TGTGCCACCAGCACCGTAGAGGGGGCCGGTGAAAAACTGTTTTTT. This translates into CATSTVEGAGEKLFF. The J gene is TRBJ1-4, the V gene TRBV15, with 7 bases fitting TRBD1. The ends lost 4 bases at V and 7 bases at J; junction bases unmatched: 9. The CDR3 sequence is 15 residues long. Germline CDR1 is LNHNV and CDR2 is YYDKDF (reference sequence).